Listed below are T cell receptor beta chains from one sample, sequenced in a study of T cell responses to AZD1222 COVID-19 vaccine. Clones were sequenced by immunoSEQ multiplex PCR, and TCRdb holds only the in-frame ones, with some missing. Here the sample spans approximately 150,000 clones, about 90% being singletons. Sample: peripheral blood, taken 28 days after the second AZD1222 dose. The receptors shown here come from an adult who received the AZD1222 COVID-19 vaccine. CDR3s include the opening cysteine and the closing phenylalanine or tryptophan. A D gene is named only where the DNA matches it firmly. Clone sizes are given selectively: once, few, many, or a class where the clone is expanded.

V gene: TRBV20-1; J gene: TRBJ2-3; D gene: NA; clone size: once; CDR3 DNA: TGCAGTGCTCCCACAGGGGATACGCAGTATTTT; CDR3 protein: CSAPTGDTQYF
V gene: TRBV29-1; J gene: TRBJ1-3; D gene: NA; clone size: NA; CDR3 DNA: TGCAGCGTTGAAGGGGACGCTAAGGGCACCATATATTTT; CDR3 protein: CSVEGDAKGTIYF
V gene: TRBV7-2; J gene: TRBJ1-2; D gene: NA; clone size: NA; CDR3 DNA: TGTGCCAGCAGCCGGGATGGGGGCGCGGGTGGCTACACCTTC; CDR3 protein: CASSRDGGAGGYTF
V gene: TRBV11-1; J gene: TRBJ1-3; D gene: NA; clone size: NA; CDR3 DNA: TGTGCCAGCAGCTCAGGAGGTCCCTCTGGAAACACCATATATTTT; CDR3 protein: CASSSGGPSGNTIYF
V gene: TRBV19; J gene: TRBJ1-2; D gene: NA; clone size: few; CDR3 DNA: TGTGCCAGTAGTATACCTGTGGGGACTTCTAACTATGGCTACACCTTC; CDR3 protein: CASSIPVGTSNYGYTF
V gene: TRBV6-2/TRBV6-3; J gene: TRBJ1-2; D gene: NA; clone size: NA; CDR3 DNA: TGTGCCAGCAGTTACTCGGGTCCAGTCGAGGACTACACCTTC; CDR3 protein: CASSYSGPVEDYTF
V gene: TRBV19; J gene: TRBJ1-2; D gene: NA; clone size: NA; CDR3 DNA: TGTGCGTCATCCGGGGGTGAGGGAACTATTCGCTATGGCTACACCTTC; CDR3 protein: CASSGGEGTIRYGYTF
V gene: TRBV19; J gene: TRBJ1-2; D gene: NA; clone size: NA; CDR3 DNA: TGTGCCAGTAGTATCCCCACAGGTCCCCGTCGGTATGGCTACACCTTC; CDR3 protein: CASSIPTGPRRYGYTF
V gene: TRBV5-1; J gene: TRBJ1-1; D gene: NA; clone size: NA; CDR3 DNA: TGCGCCAGCAGCTTGGCCGGACGAGGAGGGAACACTGAAGCTTTCTTT; CDR3 protein: CASSLAGRGGNTEAFF
V gene: TRBV10-1; J gene: TRBJ2-3; D gene: NA; clone size: NA; CDR3 DNA: TGCGCCACTAAAGGGGCTCAGGGCACAGATACGCAGTATTTT; CDR3 protein: CATKGAQGTDTQYF
V gene: TRBV18; J gene: TRBJ2-2; D gene: TRBD2; clone size: NA; CDR3 DNA: TGTGCCAGCTCACCACAGTACAGCGGGAGGGCCGGCACCGGGGAGCTGTTTTTT; CDR3 protein: CASSPQYSGRAGTGELFF
V gene: TRBV10-2; J gene: TRBJ2-7; D gene: NA; clone size: few; CDR3 DNA: TGCGCCAGCAGTGAGGGCAGGGGCTACGAGCAGTACTTC; CDR3 protein: CASSEGRGYEQYF
V gene: TRBV7-9; J gene: TRBJ2-5; D gene: NA; clone size: NA; CDR3 DNA: TGTGCCAGCAGCCCCGTCGGGAGCCCGTCTGGAGCCCAGTACTTC; CDR3 protein: CASSPVGSPSGAQYF
V gene: TRBV18; J gene: TRBJ1-1; D gene: TRBD1; clone size: NA; CDR3 DNA: TGTGCCAGCTCACAGGGGGCGAACACTGAAGCTTTCTTT; CDR3 protein: CASSQGANTEAFF
V gene: TRBV11-3; J gene: TRBJ2-1; D gene: TRBD2; clone size: NA; CDR3 DNA: TGTGCCAGCAGTACCGGACTAGCGGGAGCGAGGCAGTTCTTC; CDR3 protein: CASSTGLAGARQFF
V gene: TRBV3-1/TRBV3-2; J gene: TRBJ2-5; D gene: TRBD1; clone size: NA; CDR3 DNA: TGTGCCAGCAGCCAAGTTGGGACAGATCCGGAGACCCAGTACTTC; CDR3 protein: CASSQVGTDPETQYF